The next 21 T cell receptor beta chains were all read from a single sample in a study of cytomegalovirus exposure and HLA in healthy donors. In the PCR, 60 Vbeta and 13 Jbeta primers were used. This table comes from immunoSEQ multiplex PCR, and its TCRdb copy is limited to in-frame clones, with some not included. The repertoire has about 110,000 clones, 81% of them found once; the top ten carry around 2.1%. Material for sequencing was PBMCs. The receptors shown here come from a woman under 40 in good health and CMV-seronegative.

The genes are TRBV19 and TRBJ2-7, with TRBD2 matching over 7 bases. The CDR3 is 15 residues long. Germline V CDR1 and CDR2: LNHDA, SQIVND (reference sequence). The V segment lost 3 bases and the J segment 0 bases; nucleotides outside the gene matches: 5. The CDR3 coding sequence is TGTGCCAGTAGTATGTGGTCTAGCGGCTCCTACGAGCAGTACTTC. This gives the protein CASSMWSSGSYEQYF.

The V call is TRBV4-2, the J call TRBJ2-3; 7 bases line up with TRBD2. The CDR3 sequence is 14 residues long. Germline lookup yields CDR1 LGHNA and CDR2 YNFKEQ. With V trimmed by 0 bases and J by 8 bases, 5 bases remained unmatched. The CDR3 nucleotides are TGTGCCAGCAGCCAAGATAACAGCGGGGTTACGCAGTATTTT. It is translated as CASSQDNSGVTQYF.

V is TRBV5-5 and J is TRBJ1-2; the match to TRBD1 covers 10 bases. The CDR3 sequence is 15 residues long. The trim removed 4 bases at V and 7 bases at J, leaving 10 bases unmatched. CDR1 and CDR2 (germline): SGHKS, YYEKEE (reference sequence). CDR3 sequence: CASSAPGTGVSGYTF. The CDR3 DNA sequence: TGTGCCAGCAGCGCCCCCGGGACAGGGGTTAGTGGCTACACCTTC. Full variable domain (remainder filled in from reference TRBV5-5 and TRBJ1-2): DAGVTQSPTHLIKTRGQQVTLRCSPISGHKSVSWYQQVLGQGPQFIFQYYEKEERGRGNFPDRFSARQFPNYSSELNVNALLLGDSALYLCASSAPGTGVSGYTFGSGTRLTVV.

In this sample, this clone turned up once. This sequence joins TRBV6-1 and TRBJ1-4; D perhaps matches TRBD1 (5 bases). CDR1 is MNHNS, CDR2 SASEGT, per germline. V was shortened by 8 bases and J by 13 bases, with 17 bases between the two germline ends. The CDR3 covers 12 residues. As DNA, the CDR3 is TGTGCCAGCCGGGGGGGGAATGGGATACTGTTTTTT. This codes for CASRGGNGILFF.

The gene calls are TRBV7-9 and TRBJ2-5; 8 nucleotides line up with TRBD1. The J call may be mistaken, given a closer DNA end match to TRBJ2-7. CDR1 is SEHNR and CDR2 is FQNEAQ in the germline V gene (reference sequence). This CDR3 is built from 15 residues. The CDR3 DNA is TGTGCCAGCAGCCGACCTAAGACAGGGGCCTACGAGCAGTACTTC. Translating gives CASSRPKTGAYEQYF.

CDR3 nucleotides: TGCGCCAGCACAGTGAAGGGGCTGCAAGAGACCCAGTACTTC. Its protein is CASTVKGLQETQYF. The V and J genes are TRBV5-1 and TRBJ2-5, with a weak D call TRBD1 (5 bases). Germline V gene sequence: CDR1 SGHRS, CDR2 YFSETQ. V was pared by 6 bases and J by 2 bases, with 14 bases between. The CDR3 runs 14 residues.

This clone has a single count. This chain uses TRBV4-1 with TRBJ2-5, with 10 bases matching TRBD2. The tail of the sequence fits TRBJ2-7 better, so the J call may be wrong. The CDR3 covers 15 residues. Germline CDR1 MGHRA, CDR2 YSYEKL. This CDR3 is CASSLGLAGAYEQYF. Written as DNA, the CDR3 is TGCGCCAGCAGCCTTGGGCTAGCGGGAGCTTACGAGCAGTACTTC.

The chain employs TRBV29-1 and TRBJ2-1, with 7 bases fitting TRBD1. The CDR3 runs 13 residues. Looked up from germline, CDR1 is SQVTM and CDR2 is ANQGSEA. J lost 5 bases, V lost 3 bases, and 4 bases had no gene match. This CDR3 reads CSVEDRLHNEQFF. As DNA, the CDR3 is TGCAGCGTTGAGGACAGGCTGCACAATGAGCAGTTCTTC.

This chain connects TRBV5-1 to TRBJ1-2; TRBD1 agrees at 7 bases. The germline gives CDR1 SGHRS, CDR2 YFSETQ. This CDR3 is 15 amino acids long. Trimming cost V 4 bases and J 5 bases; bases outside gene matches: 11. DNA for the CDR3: TGCGCCAGCAGCCAGACTTCACAGGGGATTTATGGCTACACCTTC. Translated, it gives CASSQTSQGIYGYTF.

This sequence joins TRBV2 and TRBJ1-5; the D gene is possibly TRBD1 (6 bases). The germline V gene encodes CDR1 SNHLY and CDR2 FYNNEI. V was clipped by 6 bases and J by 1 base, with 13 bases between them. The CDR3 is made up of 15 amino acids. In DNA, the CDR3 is TGTGCCAGCAGCCGACAGGTCAACAGCAATCAGCCCCAGCATTTT. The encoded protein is CASSRQVNSNQPQHF.

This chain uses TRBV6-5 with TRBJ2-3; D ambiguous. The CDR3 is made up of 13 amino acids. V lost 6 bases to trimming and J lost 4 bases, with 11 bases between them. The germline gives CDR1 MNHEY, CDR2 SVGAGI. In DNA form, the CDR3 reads TGTGCCAGCAGCCCCCTCCGGGCAGATACGCAGTATTTT. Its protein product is CASSPLRADTQYF.

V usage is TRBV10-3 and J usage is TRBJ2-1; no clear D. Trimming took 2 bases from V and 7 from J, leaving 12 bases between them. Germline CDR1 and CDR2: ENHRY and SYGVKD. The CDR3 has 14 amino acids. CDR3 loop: CAISEPSAENEQFF. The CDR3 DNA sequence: TGTGCCATCAGTGAGCCGTCGGCGGAGAATGAGCAGTTCTTC.

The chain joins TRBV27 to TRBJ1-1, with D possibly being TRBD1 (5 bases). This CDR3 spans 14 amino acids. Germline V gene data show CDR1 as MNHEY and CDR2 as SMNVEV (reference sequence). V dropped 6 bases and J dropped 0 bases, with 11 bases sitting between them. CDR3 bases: TGTGCCAGCAGGCAAACAGGCCTGAACACTGAAGCTTTCTTT. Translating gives CASRQTGLNTEAFF.

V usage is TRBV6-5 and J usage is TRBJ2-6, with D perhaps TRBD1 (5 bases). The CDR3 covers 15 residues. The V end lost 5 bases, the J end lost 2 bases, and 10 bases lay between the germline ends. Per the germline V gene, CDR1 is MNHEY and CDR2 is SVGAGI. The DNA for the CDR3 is TGTGCCAGCAGTCGTCCAGGGACTGGGGCCAACGTCCTGACTTTC. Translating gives CASSRPGTGANVLTF.

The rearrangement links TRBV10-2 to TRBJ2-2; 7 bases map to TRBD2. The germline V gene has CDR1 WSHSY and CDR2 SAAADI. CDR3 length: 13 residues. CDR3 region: CGVGRVDTGELFF. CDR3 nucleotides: TGCGGAGTGGGGAGGGTGGACACCGGGGAGCTGTTTTTT.

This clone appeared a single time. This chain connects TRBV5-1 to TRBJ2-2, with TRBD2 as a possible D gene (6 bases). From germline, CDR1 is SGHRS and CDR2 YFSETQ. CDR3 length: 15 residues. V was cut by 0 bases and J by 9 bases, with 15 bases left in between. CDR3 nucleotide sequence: TGCGCCAGCAGCTTGGAGTTGGACTACCACCGGGAGCTGTTTTTT. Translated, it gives CASSLELDYHRELFF.

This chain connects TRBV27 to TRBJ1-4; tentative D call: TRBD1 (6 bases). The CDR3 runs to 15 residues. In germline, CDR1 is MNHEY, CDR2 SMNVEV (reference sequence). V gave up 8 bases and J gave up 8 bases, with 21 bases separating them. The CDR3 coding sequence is TGTGCCAGCGGGGACACACCGTTTAGCTGGGAAAAACTGTTTTTT. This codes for CASGDTPFSWEKLFF.

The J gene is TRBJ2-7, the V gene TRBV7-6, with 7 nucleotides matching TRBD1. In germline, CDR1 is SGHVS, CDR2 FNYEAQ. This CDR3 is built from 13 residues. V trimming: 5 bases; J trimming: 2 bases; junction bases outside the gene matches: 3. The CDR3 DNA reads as TGTGCCAGCAGCAGGGACAGAGCCTACGAGCAGTACTTC. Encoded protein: CASSRDRAYEQYF.

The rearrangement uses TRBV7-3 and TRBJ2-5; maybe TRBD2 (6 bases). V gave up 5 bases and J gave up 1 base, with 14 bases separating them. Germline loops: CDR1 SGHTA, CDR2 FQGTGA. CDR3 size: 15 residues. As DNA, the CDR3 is TGTGCCAGCAGCACCGGGACTGGTCCCCAAGAGACCCAGTACTTC. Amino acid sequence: CASSTGTGPQETQYF. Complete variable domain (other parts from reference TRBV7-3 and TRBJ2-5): GAGVSQTPSNKVTEKGKYVELRCDPISGHTALYWYRQSLGQGPEFLIYFQGTGAADDSGLPNDRFFAVRPEGSVSTLKIQRTERGDSAVYLCASSTGTGPQETQYFGPGTRLLVL.

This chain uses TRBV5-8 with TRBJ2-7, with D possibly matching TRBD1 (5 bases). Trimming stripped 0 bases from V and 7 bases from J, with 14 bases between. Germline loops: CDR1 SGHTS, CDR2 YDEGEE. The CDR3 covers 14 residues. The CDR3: CASSLAKGFGEQYF. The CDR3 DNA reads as TGTGCCAGCAGCTTGGCCAAGGGGTTCGGGGAGCAGTACTTC.

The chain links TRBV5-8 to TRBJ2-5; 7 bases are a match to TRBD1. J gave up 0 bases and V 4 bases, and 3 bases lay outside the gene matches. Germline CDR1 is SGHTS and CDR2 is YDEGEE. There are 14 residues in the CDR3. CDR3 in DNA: TGTGCCAGCAGCCTCGGGACAGACCAAGAGACCCAGTACTTC. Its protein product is CASSLGTDQETQYF.